These 16 T cell receptor beta chains share one sample of origin, sequenced in a study of T cell clonality in common variable immunodeficiency. Only in-frame clones appear in the TCRdb table, and some are missing; sequencing was by immunoSEQ multiplex PCR. The sample shows some 54,000 clones, none of them appearing just once. Sequenced input: peripheral blood mononuclear cells. The origin of the receptors is a person aged 18-70 years in good health.

This clone occurred many times. From the germline J gene comes the end of the CDR3, since the read stops 3 residues before it. The chain combines TRBV20-1 with TRBJ2-5, with 7 bases fitting TRBD1. With V trimmed by 3 bases and J by 1 base, 2 bases remained unmatched. CDR3 size: 13 residues. Germline CDR1 DFQATT, CDR2 SNEGSKA (reference sequence). Incomplete CDR3 DNA: TGCAGTGCTAGCCGGGACAGCCAAGAGACC. As protein: CSASRDSQET. The whole CDR3 protein reads CSASRDSQETQYF.

In its sample, this clone was seen many times. The read terminates 3 residues before the CDR3 end, so the remaining end is supplied by the germline J gene. The V gene is TRBV5-6, the J gene TRBJ2-1, with 8 bases lining up with TRBD1. The ends lost 5 bases at V and 0 bases at J; junction bases unmatched: 4. There are 15 residues in the CDR3. Germline lookup yields CDR1 SGHDT and CDR2 YYEEEE. CDR3 sequence reads: CASRVQGGSYNEQFF. Incomplete CDR3 DNA: TGTGCCAGCAGAGTACAGGGGGGCTCCTACAATGAG.

This clone was observed at least ten times. The CDR3 goes on 3 residues after the read ends, and that part is filled in from the germline J gene. The rearrangement uses TRBV20-1 and TRBJ2-3, with unresolved D. Germline V gene lookup returns CDR1 DFQATT and CDR2 SNEGSKA (reference sequence). Deletions cut 4 bases from V and 5 bases from J, with 7 bases between. CDR3 size: 11 residues. This chain's CDR3 is CSAKRVDTQYF. CDR3 bases read: TGCAGTGCTAAAAGGGTAGATACG.

There are many counts of this clone. The sequenced fragment ends 3 residues before the CDR3 boundary, so the rest is inferred from the germline J gene. The chain recombines TRBV18 with TRBJ1-1; TRBD1 matches 11 bases. V dropped 6 bases and J dropped 4; count of bases not matched to a gene: 4. Germline V gene data show CDR1 as KGHSH and CDR2 as LQKENI. The CDR3 contains 14 residues. The sequenced CDR3 bases are TGTGCCAGCTCCTTGGGACAGGGGGGCACTGAA. Protein product: CASSLGQGGTE. The full CDR3 protein is CASSLGQGGTEAFF.

This clone was seen many times. CDR3: CASSAVAPLPNEQFF. The CDR3 DNA, read in part, is TGTGCCAGCAGCGCTGTAGCGCCCCTCCCCAATGAG. The chain joins TRBV9 to TRBJ2-1, with a tentative D call TRBD2 (5 bases). With the read ending 3 residues before the CDR3 end, the germline J gene is used to fill in that end. CDR3 size: 15 residues. Trimming cost V 3 bases and J 6 bases, with 16 bases left between them. Germline V lookup: CDR1 SGDLS, CDR2 YYNGEE. The whole variable domain, remainder taken from reference TRBV9 and TRBJ2-1, is DSGVTQTPKHLITATGQRVTLRCSPRSGDLSVYWYQQSLDQGLQFLIQYYNGEERAKGNILERFSAQQFPDLHSELNLSSLELGDSALYFCASSAVAPLPNEQFFGPGTRLTVL.

This clone has ten or more counts. The CDR3 goes on 3 residues after the read ends, and that part is filled in from the germline J gene. J is TRBJ1-5 and V is TRBV5-1; TRBD1 matches at 8 bases. The CDR3 has 14 residues. CDR1 and CDR2 (germline): SGHRS, YFSETQ. V shed 4 bases and J 4 bases; nucleotides not matched to a gene: 4. CDR3 protein: CASSHGQGNQPQHF. The sequenced part of the CDR3 DNA is TGCGCCAGCAGCCACGGACAGGGAAATCAGCCC.

Remarks on this clone: The DNA ends 3 residues before the CDR3 does, and the rest of the CDR3 is filled in from the germline J gene. The rearrangement uses TRBV7-9 and TRBJ2-3; D possibly corresponds to TRBD1 (5 bases). The CDR3 runs 14 residues. From germline, CDR1 is SEHNR and CDR2 FQNEAQ (reference sequence). Incomplete CDR3 DNA: TGTGCCAGCAGCCGGTCACAGGTAGAAGAGACG. Translation: CASSRSQVEET. The CDR3 in full is CASSRSQVEETQYF.

This clone was seen ten or more times. From the germline J gene comes the end of the CDR3, since the read stops 3 residues before it. The chain combines TRBV30 with TRBJ1-6; no clear D gene. This CDR3 contains 15 residues. The germline gives CDR1 GTSNPN, CDR2 SVGIG (reference sequence). The V end lost 0 bases, the J end lost 7 bases, and 13 bases lay between the germline ends. CDR3 region: CAWSVLGILNSPLHF. The sequenced CDR3 bases are TGTGCCTGGAGTGTACTAGGTATTCTAAATTCACCC.

Many counts were recorded for this clone. CDR3 bases read: TGCAGCGTTTTTATCGGACAGGGGGCCTACGAG. Amino acids: CSVFIGQGAYE. In full, the CDR3 is CSVFIGQGAYEQYF. The rearrangement links TRBV29-1 to TRBJ2-7; 10 nucleotides align to TRBD1. The CDR3 end lies 3 residues beyond the end of the read and is filled in from the germline J gene. The germline V gene encodes CDR1 SQVTM and CDR2 ANQGSEA. This CDR3 comprises 14 residues. The V and J ends lost 5 bases and 2 bases, in that order; junction bases with no gene match: 6.

The sequenced CDR3 bases are TGTGCCAGCAGGCCCCCACGGACAATGGGGAATGAG. This translates into CASRPPRTMGNE. The full CDR3 protein is CASRPPRTMGNEQFF. This chain uses TRBV2 with TRBJ2-1; D is possibly TRBD1 (5 bases). The CDR3 extends 3 residues past the end of the read, so its final part is completed from the germline J gene. The germline V gene encodes CDR1 SNHLY and CDR2 FYNNEI. Trimming pared 6 bases from V and 7 bases from J, leaving 19 bases between. CDR3 length: 15 amino acids.

The sample holds many counts of this clone. The read falls 3 residues short of the CDR3 end, and the missing part is taken from the germline J gene. This chain links TRBV5-1 with TRBJ2-1; D perhaps matches TRBD1 (6 bases). Per germline, CDR1 SGHRS and CDR2 YFSETQ. The V end lost 0 bases, the J end lost 1 base, and 11 bases lay between the germline ends. The CDR3 consists of 16 residues. The CDR3 bases that were read are TGCGCCAGCAGCTTGGAGGCAGGGGTGTCCTACAATGAG. Its protein is CASSLEAGVSYNE. The CDR3, in full, reads CASSLEAGVSYNEQFF.

This clone occurred many times. The read is 3 residues too short to cover the CDR3 end, so that end is filled in from the germline J gene. The rearrangement uses TRBV28 and TRBJ1-2, with D possibly being TRBD1 (5 bases). CDR1 is MDHEN, CDR2 SYDVKM, per germline. The CDR3 covers 13 residues. CDR3 protein: CASSPTGAYGYTF. CDR3 bases read: TGTGCCAGCAGTCCCACAGGAGCCTACGGC.

The table lists this clone with many counts. The CDR3 end is not reached by the read, which stops 3 residues before it; the germline J gene fills it in. J is TRBJ2-7 and V is TRBV20-1; 11 bases fit TRBD2. Germline V CDR1 and CDR2: DFQATT, SNEGSKA (reference sequence). V lost 0 bases and J lost 0; bases outside the gene matches: 7. This CDR3 contains 17 residues. Partial CDR3 DNA: TGCAGTGCTAGAGACGTTAGCGGGAGGGGGGCCTCCTACGAG. Encoded protein: CSARDVSGRGASYE. The entire CDR3 is CSARDVSGRGASYEQYF.

In this sample, this clone turned up many times. The read terminates 3 residues before the CDR3 end, so the remaining end is supplied by the germline J gene. The chain couples TRBV5-6 to TRBJ2-1, with TRBD1 matching 7 bases. Trimming cost V 2 bases and J 9 bases; bases outside gene matches: 5. CDR3 length: 13 amino acids. Germline loops: CDR1 SGHDT, CDR2 YYEEEE. Partial CDR3 DNA: TGTGCCAGCAGCTTCTATGACAGGGCTGAG. Encoded protein: CASSFYDRAE. The whole CDR3 sequence is CASSFYDRAEQFF.

This clone was seen ten or more times. With the read ending 3 residues before the CDR3 end, the germline J gene is used to fill in that end. The genes are TRBV20-1 and TRBJ2-7; 8 bases map to TRBD1. This CDR3 comprises 18 residues. From germline, CDR1 is DFQATT and CDR2 SNEGSKA (reference sequence). Trimming took 6 bases from V and 6 from J; bases not matched to a gene: 25. The part of the CDR3 DNA that was read is TGCAGTGCCCACATCGGCCGGGGAGTCATGACAGGGGTCTTCGAG. It specifies CSAHIGRGVMTGVFE. The entire CDR3 sequence reads CSAHIGRGVMTGVFEQYF.

This clone appeared many times. Read sequence stops 3 residues before the CDR3 end, and the germline J gene provides the missing end. This chain uses TRBV7-2 with TRBJ2-1; 10 bases line up with TRBD2. This CDR3 comprises 15 residues. Germline-derived CDR1 and CDR2 are SGHTA and FQGNSA. The V and J ends lost 4 bases and 4 bases, in that order; junction bases with no gene match: 4. CDR3: CASSSPGLAYNEQFF. The sequenced part of the CDR3 DNA is TGTGCCAGCAGCTCTCCGGGACTAGCGTACAATGAG. The full variable domain, with the rest looked up from reference TRBV7-2 and TRBJ2-1, is GAGVSQSPSNKVTEKGKDVELRCDPISGHTALYWYRQSLGQGLEFLIYFQGNSAPDKSGLPSDRFSAERTGGSVSTLTIQRTQQEDSAVYLCASSSPGLAYNEQFFGPGTRLTVL.